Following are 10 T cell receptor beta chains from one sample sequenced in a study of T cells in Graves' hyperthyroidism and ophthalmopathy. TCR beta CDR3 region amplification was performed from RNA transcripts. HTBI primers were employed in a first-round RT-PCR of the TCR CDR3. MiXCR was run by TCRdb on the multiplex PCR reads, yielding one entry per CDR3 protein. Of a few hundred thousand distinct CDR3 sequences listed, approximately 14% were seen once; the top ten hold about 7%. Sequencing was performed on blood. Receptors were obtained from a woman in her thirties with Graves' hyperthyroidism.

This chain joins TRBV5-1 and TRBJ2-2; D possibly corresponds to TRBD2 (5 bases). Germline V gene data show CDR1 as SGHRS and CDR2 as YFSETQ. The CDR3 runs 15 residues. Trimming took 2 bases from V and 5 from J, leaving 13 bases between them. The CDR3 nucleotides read TGCGCCAGCAGCTTAACCCCGGGGAGTACCGGGGAGCTGTTTTTT. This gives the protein CASSLTPGSTGELFF.

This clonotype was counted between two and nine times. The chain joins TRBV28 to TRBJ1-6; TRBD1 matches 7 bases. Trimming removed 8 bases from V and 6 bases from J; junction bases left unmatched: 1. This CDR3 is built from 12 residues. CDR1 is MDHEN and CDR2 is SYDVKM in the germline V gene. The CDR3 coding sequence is TGTGCCAGCGGGACAGCTAATTCACCCCTCCACTTT. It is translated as CASGTANSPLHF.

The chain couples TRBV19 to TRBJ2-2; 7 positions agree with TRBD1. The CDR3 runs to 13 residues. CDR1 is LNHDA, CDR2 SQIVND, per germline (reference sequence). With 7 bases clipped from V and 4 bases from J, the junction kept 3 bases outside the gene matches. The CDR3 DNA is TGTGCCAGTATAAGGGGGCGCACCGGGGAGCTGTTTTTT. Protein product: CASIRGRTGELFF.

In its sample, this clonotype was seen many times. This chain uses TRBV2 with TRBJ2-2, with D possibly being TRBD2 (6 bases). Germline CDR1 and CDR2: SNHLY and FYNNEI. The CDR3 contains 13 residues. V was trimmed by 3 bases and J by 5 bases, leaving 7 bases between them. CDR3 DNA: TGTGCCAGCAGTGAGGAGGGTACCGGGGAGCTGTTTTTT. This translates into CASSEEGTGELFF.

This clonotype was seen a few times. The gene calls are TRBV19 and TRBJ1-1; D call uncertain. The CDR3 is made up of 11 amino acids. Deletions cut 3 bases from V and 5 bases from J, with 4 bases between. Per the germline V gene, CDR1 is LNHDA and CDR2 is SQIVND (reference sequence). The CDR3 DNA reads TGTGCCAGTAGTATCCATACTGAAGCTTTCTTT. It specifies CASSIHTEAFF.

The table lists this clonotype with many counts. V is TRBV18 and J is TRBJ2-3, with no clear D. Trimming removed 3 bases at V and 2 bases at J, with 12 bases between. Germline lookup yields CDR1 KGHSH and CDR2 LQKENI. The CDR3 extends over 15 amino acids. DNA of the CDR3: TGTGCCAGCTCACCCGTCGGTCCTTACACAGATACGCAGTATTTT. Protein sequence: CASSPVGPYTDTQYF.

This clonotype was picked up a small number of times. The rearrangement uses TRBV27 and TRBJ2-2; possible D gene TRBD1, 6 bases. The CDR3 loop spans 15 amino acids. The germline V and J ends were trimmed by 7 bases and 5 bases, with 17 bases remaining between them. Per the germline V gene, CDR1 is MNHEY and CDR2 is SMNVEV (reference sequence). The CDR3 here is CASTGALSKTGELFF. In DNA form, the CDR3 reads TGTGCCAGCACAGGGGCGCTGAGTAAGACCGGGGAGCTGTTTTTT.

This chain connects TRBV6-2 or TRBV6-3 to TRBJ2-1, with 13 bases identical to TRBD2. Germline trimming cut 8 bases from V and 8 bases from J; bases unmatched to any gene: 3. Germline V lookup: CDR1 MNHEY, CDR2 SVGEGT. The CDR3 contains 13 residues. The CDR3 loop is CASGGLAGHEQFF. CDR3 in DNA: TGTGCCAGCGGGGGACTAGCGGGACATGAGCAGTTCTTC.

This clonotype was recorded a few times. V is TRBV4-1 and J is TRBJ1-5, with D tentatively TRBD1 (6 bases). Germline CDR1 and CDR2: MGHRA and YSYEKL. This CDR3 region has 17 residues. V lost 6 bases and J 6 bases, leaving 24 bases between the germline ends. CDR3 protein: CASRVVTGIPGSQPQHF. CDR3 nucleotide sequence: TGCGCCAGCAGAGTCGTTACAGGGATCCCCGGATCTCAGCCCCAGCATTTT.

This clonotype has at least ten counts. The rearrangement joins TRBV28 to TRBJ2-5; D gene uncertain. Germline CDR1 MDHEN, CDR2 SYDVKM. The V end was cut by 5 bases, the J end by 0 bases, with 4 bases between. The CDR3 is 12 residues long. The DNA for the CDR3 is TGTGCCAGCAGTGAGAACCAAGAGACCCAGTACTTC. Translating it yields CASSENQETQYF.